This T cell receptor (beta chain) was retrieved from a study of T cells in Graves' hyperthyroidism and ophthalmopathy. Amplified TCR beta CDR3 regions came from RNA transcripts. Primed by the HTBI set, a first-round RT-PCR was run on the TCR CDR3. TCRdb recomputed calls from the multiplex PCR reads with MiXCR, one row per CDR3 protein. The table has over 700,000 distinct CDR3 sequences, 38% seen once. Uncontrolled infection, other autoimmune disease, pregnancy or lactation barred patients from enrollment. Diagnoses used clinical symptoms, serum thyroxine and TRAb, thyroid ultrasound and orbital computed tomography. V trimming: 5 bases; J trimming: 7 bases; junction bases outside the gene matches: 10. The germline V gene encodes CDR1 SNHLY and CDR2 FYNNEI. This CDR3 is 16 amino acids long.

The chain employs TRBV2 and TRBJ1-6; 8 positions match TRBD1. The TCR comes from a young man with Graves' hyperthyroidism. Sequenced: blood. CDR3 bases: TGTGCCAGCAGTCGAGGACAGGGAGGGACGAATTCACCCCTCCACTTT. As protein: CASSRGQGGTNSPLHF. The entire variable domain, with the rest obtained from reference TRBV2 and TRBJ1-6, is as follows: EPEVTQTPSHQVTQMGQEVILRCVPISNHLYFYWYRQILGQKVEFLVSFYNNEISEKSEIFDDQFSVERPDGSNFTLKIRSTKLEDSAMYFCASSRGQGGTNSPLHFGNGTRLTVT.